This entry features one T cell receptor (beta chain) sequence. The donors were adults (healthy and HIV-negative) with no recent acute infections or vaccinations. This sample stems from a study of shared clonotypes between healthy human individuals. For sorted subsets, about 190 ng DNA per replicate equaled around 28,000 T cell genomes. Authors' analysis steps: From ImmunoSEQ came sequences covering only the junction and carrying no quality scores, so filtering differed. Profiling relied on immunoSEQ multiplex PCR, and the TCRdb table lists in-frame clones only, not all of them. Clonal size and the V and J genes are those of that table, whereas D and trimming came from the DNA. The sample consists of millions of clones, more than 80% of them appearing once. The TCR sequence derives from a man between 18 and 29 years old in good health. Source material: naive CD4+ T cells sorted from blood. Subset given: CD45RA+ positively selected.

CDR3 DNA: TGTGCCAGCAGGCTCAGGGGGTTAGGGGGCTACACCTTC. This gives the protein CASRLRGLGGYTF. The V gene is TRBV5-6, the J gene TRBJ1-2; 7 nucleotides align to TRBD1. Germline values: CDR1 SGHDT, CDR2 YYEEEE. J gave up 8 bases and V 5 bases, and 9 bases lay outside the gene matches. The CDR3 has 13 amino acids.